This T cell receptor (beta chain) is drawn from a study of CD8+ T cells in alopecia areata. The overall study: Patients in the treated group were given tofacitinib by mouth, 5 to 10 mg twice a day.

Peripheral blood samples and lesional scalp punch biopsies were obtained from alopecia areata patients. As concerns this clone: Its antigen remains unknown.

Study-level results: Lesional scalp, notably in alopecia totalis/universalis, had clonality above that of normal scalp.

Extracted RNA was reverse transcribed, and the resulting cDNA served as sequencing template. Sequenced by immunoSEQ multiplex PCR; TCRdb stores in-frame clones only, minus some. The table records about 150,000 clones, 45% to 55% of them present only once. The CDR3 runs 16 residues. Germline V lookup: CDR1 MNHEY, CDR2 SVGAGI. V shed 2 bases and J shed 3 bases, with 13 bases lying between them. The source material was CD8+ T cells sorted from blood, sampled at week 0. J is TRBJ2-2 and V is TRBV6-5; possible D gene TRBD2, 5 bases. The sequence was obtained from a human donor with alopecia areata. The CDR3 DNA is TGTGCCAGCAGTTACGGAGGAGGTGGGGACACCGGGGAGCTGTTTTTT. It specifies CASSYGGGGDTGELFF.